This TCR beta chain was obtained from a study of PD-L1 blockade in urothelial cancer. General study findings and limits: Enhanced expansion of tumor-associated blood clones at 3 weeks characterized durable-benefit patients.

As to time point: peripheral blood 6 weeks after treatment start. Enrolled patients showed locally advanced or metastatic urothelial carcinoma. The method was immunoSEQ multiplex PCR; TCRdb's version includes in-frame clones alone and lacks a portion of them. This sample has about 36,000 clones, with about four fifths found just once. This CDR3 comprises 15 residues. Unmatched junction bases numbered 8, after V lost 4 bases and J lost 5 bases. Germline loops: CDR1 MGHRA, CDR2 YSYEKL. To note about this clone: What it binds is not known.

This receptor was identified in a man aged 35 to 55 with urothelial cancer. This chain links TRBV4-1 with TRBJ1-1; 9 bases line up with TRBD1. The source material was PBMCs, sampled around atezolizumab (anti-PD-L1) treatment. CDR3 nucleotide sequence: TGCGCCAGCAGCCTGTCCGGGACAGGGCTAACTGAAGCTTTCTTT. Translating gives CASSLSGTGLTEAFF.